This is a list of T cell receptor beta chains from one sample in a study of regulatory T cells in long-lasting Graves disease. Via MiXCR, TCRdb re-called the multiplex PCR reads, giving one row per CDR3 protein. Of fewer than 400,000 distinct CDR3 sequences listed, about 20% are singletons. Source: peripheral blood mononuclear cells (PBMCs), taken when the disease was refractory, from a patient treated with antithyroid drugs. The source of these receptors is a female donor with Graves disease. CDR3s include the opening cysteine and the closing phenylalanine or tryptophan. A D gene is named only where the DNA matches it firmly. Expanded clones are given a class, and other clones once, few, many or no size at all.

TRBV28	many	-	TRBJ2-5	CASSNFGGRRQENRETQYF	TGTGCCAGCAGTAACTTTGGGGGGAGGAGACAGGAAAATCGGGAGACCCAGTACTTC
TRBV6-1	few	-	TRBJ2-1	CASRHRQGLPYNEQFF	TGTGCCAGCAGACACCGTCAAGGACTCCCCTACAATGAGCAGTTCTTC
TRBV4-3	-	-	TRBJ1-5	CASSQDIGTYQPQHF	TGCGCCAGCAGCCAAGATATTGGAACGTATCAGCCCCAGCATTTT
TRBV6-2/TRBV6-3	-	TRBD1	TRBJ2-5	CASSLALTGPETQYF	TGTGCCAGCAGTTTGGCTTTGACAGGGCCGGAGACCCAGTACTTC
TRBV12-3/TRBV12-4	many	-	TRBJ1-5	CASSHHRASNQPQHF	TGTGCCAGCAGCCATCACAGGGCCAGCAATCAGCCCCAGCATTTT
TRBV28	many	-	TRBJ1-6	CASSSPQQGTPYNSPLHF	TGTGCCAGCAGTTCCCCCCAACAGGGTACGCCCTATAATTCACCCCTCCACTTT
TRBV29-1	-	-	TRBJ1-4	CSVSLQDSNEKLFF	TGCAGCGTCTCCCTCCAGGACTCTAATGAAAAACTGTTTTTT
TRBV27	many	-	TRBJ1-2	CASSIQDSYGYTF	TGTGCCAGCAGCATTCAGGACTCCTATGGCTACACCTTC
TRBV9	few	-	TRBJ2-5	CASSVEGWKGETQYF	TGTGCCAGCAGCGTAGAGGGATGGAAGGGAGAGACCCAGTACTTC
TRBV5-1	-	TRBD2	TRBJ2-7	CASSLGTSGRLNEQYF	TGCGCCAGCAGCTTGGGGACTAGCGGGAGACTAAACGAGCAGTACTTC
TRBV28	many	-	TRBJ2-2	CASSLSRMNTGELFF	TGTGCCAGCAGTTTATCCAGGATGAACACCGGGGAGCTGTTTTTT
TRBV6-1	many	-	TRBJ1-6	CASSERTSPLHF	TGTGCCAGCAGTGAGCGTACCTCACCCCTCCACTTT
TRBV28	-	TRBD2	TRBJ2-5	CASSLAGGLETQYF	TGTGCCAGCAGTTTGGCGGGAGGGCTCGAGACCCAGTACTTC
TRBV6-1	many	-	TRBJ1-5	CASRARPQGARSYSNQPQHF	TGTGCCAGCAGGGCAAGACCACAGGGAGCAAGGTCCTATAGCAATCAGCCCCAGCATTTT
TRBV20-1	-	-	TRBJ2-1	CSARMGNEQFF	TGCAGTGCTAGAATGGGGAATGAGCAGTTCTTC
TRBV12-3/TRBV12-4	many	-	TRBJ1-3	CASSLGQPSGNTIYF	TGTGCCAGCAGTTTAGGACAGCCCTCTGGAAACACCATATATTTT
TRBV7-2	-	TRBD1	TRBJ1-5	CASSLEAGGSQPQHF	TGTGCCAGCAGCTTAGAGGCAGGGGGCAGTCAGCCCCAGCATTTT
TRBV6-1	few	-	TRBJ1-4	CASSVRYNEKLFF	TGTGCCAGCAGTGTAAGATATAATGAAAAACTGTTTTTT
TRBV12-3/TRBV12-4	-	TRBD2	TRBJ2-5	CASRLAGDKGTQYF	TGTGCCAGCAGGCTAGCGGGAGACAAAGGGACCCAGTACTTC
TRBV6-1	-	-	TRBJ2-7	CASSENDRMYYEQYF	TGTGCCAGCAGTGAGAACGACAGAATGTACTACGAGCAGTACTTC
TRBV28	-	-	TRBJ1-5	CASSSAAGTRNQPQHF	TGTGCCAGCAGTTCCGCGGCCGGGACGCGCAATCAGCCCCAGCATTTT
TRBV18	-	-	TRBJ1-1	CASSPFIADSNTEAFF	TGTGCCAGCTCACCATTCATCGCAGATTCGAACACTGAAGCTTTCTTT
TRBV12-3/TRBV12-4	many	-	TRBJ1-2	CASRNSETSYGYTF	TGTGCCAGCAGAAACAGCGAAACGAGCTATGGCTACACCTTC
TRBV29-1	many	-	TRBJ2-7	CSVEGTPAEQYF	TGCAGCGTTGAGGGGACACCGGCCGAGCAGTACTTC
TRBV27	-	-	TRBJ2-5	CASKSLGGEQETQYF	TGTGCCAGCAAATCGCTCGGCGGGGAACAAGAGACCCAGTACTTC
TRBV12-3/TRBV12-4	few	TRBD2	TRBJ2-7	CASSLGRGGSSYEQYF	TGTGCCAGCAGTTTAGGTCGCGGGGGGAGCTCCTACGAGCAGTACTTC
TRBV6-5	many	TRBD1	TRBJ1-2	CASSYSQGVNYGYTF	TGTGCCAGCAGTTACTCCCAGGGGGTTAACTATGGCTACACCTTC
TRBV30	-	-	TRBJ1-6	CAWSVGGAGVGSPLHF	TGTGCCTGGAGTGTAGGCGGGGCGGGGGTCGGTTCACCCCTCCACTTT
TRBV9	-	TRBD2	TRBJ2-2	CASSVDSGRNTGELFF	TGTGCCAGCAGCGTCGATAGCGGGAGGAACACCGGGGAGCTGTTTTTT
TRBV6-1	few	-	TRBJ2-2	CASSWDSSTGELFF	TGTGCCAGCAGCTGGGACTCCTCCACCGGGGAGCTGTTTTTT
TRBV6-2/TRBV6-3	few	-	TRBJ1-1	CASSYKGVTEAFF	TGTGCCAGCAGTTACAAGGGGGTAACTGAAGCTTTCTTT
TRBV4-1	-	-	TRBJ1-5	CASSQVGAGNQPQHF	TGCGCCAGCAGCCAGGTAGGGGCAGGAAATCAGCCCCAGCATTTT
TRBV12-3/TRBV12-4	many	-	TRBJ2-5	CASSLKVGETQYF	TGTGCCAGCAGTTTAAAGGTTGGAGAGACCCAGTACTTC
TRBV14	-	-	TRBJ1-1	CASSQLVNTEAFF	TGTGCCAGCAGCCAATTAGTGAACACTGAAGCTTTCTTT
TRBV5-1	-	-	TRBJ1-2	CASSLEGGNYGHTF	TGCGCCAGCAGCTTGGAAGGGGGAAACTATGGCCACACCTTC
TRBV6-1	few	-	TRBJ2-7	CASKGNLHEQYF	TGTGCCAGCAAAGGGAATCTCCACGAGCAGTACTTC
TRBV4-2	-	TRBD1	TRBJ1-2	CASSLGTGGGSSYGYTF	TGTGCCAGCAGCCTCGGGACAGGGGGTGGAAGTAGCTATGGCTACACCTTC
TRBV29-1	many	-	TRBJ2-7	CSVSARSSYEQYF	TGCAGCGTTTCGGCCCGGAGCTCCTACGAGCAGTACTTC